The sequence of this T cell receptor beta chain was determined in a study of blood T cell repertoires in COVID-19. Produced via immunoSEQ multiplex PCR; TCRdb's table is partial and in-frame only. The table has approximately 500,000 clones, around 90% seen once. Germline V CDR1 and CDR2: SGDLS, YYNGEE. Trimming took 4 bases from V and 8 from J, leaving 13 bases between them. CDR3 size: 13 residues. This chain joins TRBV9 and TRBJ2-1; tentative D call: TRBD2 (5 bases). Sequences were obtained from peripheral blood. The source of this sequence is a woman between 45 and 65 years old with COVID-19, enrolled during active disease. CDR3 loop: CASSRRAGDEQFF. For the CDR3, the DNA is TGTGCCAGCAGCAGACGCGCCGGGGATGAGCAGTTCTTC.